The rows below give T cell receptor beta chains drawn from one sample of a study of T cell changes during pregnancy in multiple sclerosis. Some clones are missing from TCRdb's copy, which holds only in-frame ones; the method was immunoSEQ multiplex PCR. The top ten hold 3% to 3.5% of the sample, which has around 74,000 clones, more than 85% seen once. Source: peripheral blood, taken before pregnancy. These receptors were collected from a female donor with multiple sclerosis, enrolled in a pregnancy study. CDR3s include the opening cysteine and the closing phenylalanine or tryptophan. The order of the fields is J gene, D gene, clone size, V gene, CDR3 protein, CDR3 DNA. D genes are given only for firm matches. Only part of the rows carry a size: once, few, many, or a class if the clone is expanded.

j_gene: TRBJ2-1
d_gene: TRBD2
abundance: -
v_gene: TRBV19
CDR3aa: CASSLAGEGEQFF
CDR3nt: TGTGCCAGTAGTCTAGCGGGAGAGGGTGAGCAGTTCTTC

j_gene: TRBJ1-1
d_gene: -
abundance: once
v_gene: TRBV6-5
CDR3aa: CASSTTPNTEAFF
CDR3nt: TGTGCCAGCAGTACCACACCGAACACTGAAGCTTTCTTT

j_gene: TRBJ2-1
d_gene: -
abundance: -
v_gene: TRBV6-1
CDR3aa: CASMRQHEQFF
CDR3nt: TGTGCCAGCATGAGACAGCATGAGCAGTTCTTC

j_gene: TRBJ2-6
d_gene: TRBD1
abundance: -
v_gene: TRBV6-1
CDR3aa: CASSEPGQGAGGANVLTF
CDR3nt: TGTGCCAGCAGTGAACCGGGACAGGGGGCGGGTGGGGCCAACGTCCTGACTTTC

j_gene: TRBJ2-1
d_gene: TRBD1
abundance: -
v_gene: TRBV30
CDR3aa: CARSGTGHYNEQFF
CDR3nt: TGTGCCAGGTCCGGGACAGGTCACTACAATGAGCAGTTCTTC

j_gene: TRBJ2-1
d_gene: TRBD2
abundance: few
v_gene: TRBV5-4
CDR3aa: CASSFPGGRMDEQFF
CDR3nt: TGTGCCAGCAGTTTCCCTGGCGGGAGAATGGATGAGCAGTTCTTC

j_gene: TRBJ2-7
d_gene: -
abundance: once
v_gene: TRBV11-1
CDR3aa: CATRDSRSYEQYF
CDR3nt: TGTGCCACGCGGGACAGCCGCTCCTACGAGCAGTACTTC

j_gene: TRBJ2-3
d_gene: -
abundance: -
v_gene: TRBV4-2
CDR3aa: CASSRQDTQYF
CDR3nt: TGTGCCAGCAGCCGACAAGATACGCAGTATTTT

j_gene: TRBJ2-7
d_gene: -
abundance: once
v_gene: TRBV27
CDR3aa: CASSGRTGYEQYF
CDR3nt: TGTGCCAGCAGCGGCAGAACAGGCTACGAGCAGTACTTC

j_gene: TRBJ2-1
d_gene: -
abundance: -
v_gene: TRBV19
CDR3aa: CASKLGEPYNEQFF
CDR3nt: TGTGCCAGTAAATTAGGGGAACCCTACAATGAGCAGTTCTTC